These T cell receptor beta chains were read from a single sample in a study of Graves' ophthalmopathy and Graves' hyperthyroidism. One entry per CDR3 protein results from TCRdb running MiXCR on the multiplex PCR reads. The data hold about 220,000 distinct CDR3 sequences, with roughly a fifth observed a single time. The sequenced sample consisted of peripheral blood. These receptors originate from a woman aged 45-65 years with Graves' ophthalmopathy. CDR3s include the opening cysteine and the closing phenylalanine or tryptophan. The D gene is left open where the match is weak. Size is stated for part of the rows, as once, few or many counts, or as a class when the clone is expanded.

clone size: many
V gene: TRBV30
D gene: .
J gene: TRBJ1-5
CDR3 DNA: TGTGCCTGGACCAGCCGAGGGTCCCCTAGCAATCAGCCCCAGCATTTT
CDR3 protein: CAWTSRGSPSNQPQHF

clone size: many
V gene: TRBV6-5
D gene: .
J gene: TRBJ2-2
CDR3 DNA: TGTGCCAGCGTTAGGGTGAAAGGCGGGGAGCTGTTTTTT
CDR3 protein: CASVRVKGGELFF

clone size: few
V gene: TRBV12-3/TRBV12-4
D gene: TRBD2
J gene: TRBJ2-7
CDR3 DNA: TGTGCCAGCAGCATAGCGGGCTCTTACTACGAGCAGTACTTC
CDR3 protein: CASSIAGSYYEQYF

clone size: .
V gene: TRBV20-1
D gene: .
J gene: TRBJ2-5
CDR3 DNA: TGCAGTGCTAGAGATCTGGGGGGTTGGAGGCAAGAGGCCCAGTACTTC
CDR3 protein: CSARDLGGWRQEAQYF

clone size: many
V gene: TRBV12-5
D gene: .
J gene: TRBJ1-1
CDR3 DNA: TGTGCTAGCAGGGTCATGAACACTGAAGCTTTCTTT
CDR3 protein: CASRVMNTEAFF

clone size: once
V gene: TRBV6-1
D gene: TRBD2
J gene: TRBJ2-7
CDR3 DNA: TGTGCCAGCAGTCTGGGACTAGCGGGAGGTGGTTCCTACGAGCAGTACTTC
CDR3 protein: CASSLGLAGGGSYEQYF

clone size: .
V gene: TRBV3-1
D gene: .
J gene: TRBJ1-5
CDR3 DNA: TGTGCCAGCAGCCAAGACGGGGTTTATCAGCCCCAGCATTTT
CDR3 protein: CASSQDGVYQPQHF

clone size: .
V gene: TRBV12-3/TRBV12-4
D gene: .
J gene: TRBJ1-1
CDR3 DNA: TGTGCCAGCAGTGTTACTCGGGACCTCAGGAAAGCTTTCTTT
CDR3 protein: CASSVTRDLRKAFF

clone size: few
V gene: TRBV5-5
D gene: .
J gene: TRBJ2-7
CDR3 DNA: TGTGCCAGCAGCTTCACGGGAGATTACGAGCAGTACTTC
CDR3 protein: CASSFTGDYEQYF

clone size: many
V gene: TRBV28
D gene: .
J gene: TRBJ2-2
CDR3 DNA: TGTGCCAGCAGGGAGCTTGGTATACCCTCCACCGGGGAGCTGTTTTTT
CDR3 protein: CASRELGIPSTGELFF

clone size: many
V gene: TRBV20-1
D gene: .
J gene: TRBJ2-5
CDR3 DNA: TGCAGTGCTAGAGATTTGGGCCGAATGGAGACCCAGTACTTC
CDR3 protein: CSARDLGRMETQYF

clone size: many
V gene: TRBV2
D gene: .
J gene: TRBJ1-1
CDR3 DNA: TGTGCCAGCAGTGACGGGAACCGGGGGAACACTGAAGCTTTCTTT
CDR3 protein: CASSDGNRGNTEAFF

clone size: few
V gene: TRBV10-2
D gene: TRBD1
J gene: TRBJ1-5
CDR3 DNA: TGCGCCAGCAGAGCTGGGACAGATAATCAGCCCCAGCATTTT
CDR3 protein: CASRAGTDNQPQHF

clone size: few
V gene: TRBV6-1
D gene: TRBD2
J gene: TRBJ2-7
CDR3 DNA: TGTGCCAGCCAGAGGACTAGCGGGAGGGGCTCCTACGAGCAGTACTTC
CDR3 protein: CASQRTSGRGSYEQYF

clone size: .
V gene: TRBV12-3/TRBV12-4
D gene: .
J gene: TRBJ1-5
CDR3 DNA: TGTGCCAGCAGCCTTGGACAGAGGGGGACCAATCAGCCCCAGCATTTT
CDR3 protein: CASSLGQRGTNQPQHF

clone size: many
V gene: TRBV24-1
D gene: .
J gene: TRBJ2-7
CDR3 DNA: TGTGCCACCAGTGATGGAGCAAATTACGAGCAGTACTTC
CDR3 protein: CATSDGANYEQYF

clone size: many
V gene: TRBV30
D gene: .
J gene: TRBJ1-5
CDR3 DNA: TGTGCCTGGAGTGTAGGGGGGTCCGCTTATAGCAATCAGCCCCAGCATTTT
CDR3 protein: CAWSVGGSAYSNQPQHF

clone size: many
V gene: TRBV4-1
D gene: .
J gene: TRBJ2-7
CDR3 DNA: TGCGCCAGCAGCCAAGATATTGGGGGGAGATCCTACGAGCAGTACTTC
CDR3 protein: CASSQDIGGRSYEQYF

clone size: many
V gene: TRBV12-3/TRBV12-4
D gene: .
J gene: TRBJ2-6
CDR3 DNA: TGTGCCAGCAGTTTTGGACTGCCCTCTGGGGCCAACGTCCTGACTTTC
CDR3 protein: CASSFGLPSGANVLTF

clone size: many
V gene: TRBV20-1
D gene: .
J gene: TRBJ1-1
CDR3 DNA: TGCAGTGCCGCTTCTAATGCCTTGAACACTGAAGCTTTCTTT
CDR3 protein: CSAASNALNTEAFF

clone size: .
V gene: TRBV28
D gene: .
J gene: TRBJ1-1
CDR3 DNA: TGTGCCAGCAGTTTCAATAGCTTCGGGAAGAACACTGAAGCTTTCTTT
CDR3 protein: CASSFNSFGKNTEAFF

clone size: many
V gene: TRBV12-3/TRBV12-4
D gene: .
J gene: TRBJ1-1
CDR3 DNA: TGTGCCAGCAGCCGCGAGGGAATTAACACTGAAGCTTTCTTT
CDR3 protein: CASSREGINTEAFF

clone size: many
V gene: TRBV2
D gene: .
J gene: TRBJ2-7
CDR3 DNA: TGTGCCAGCAGTGAACAGGGGTTATCCTACGAGCAGTACTTC
CDR3 protein: CASSEQGLSYEQYF

clone size: few
V gene: TRBV7-9
D gene: .
J gene: TRBJ1-1
CDR3 DNA: TGTGCCAGCAGCCCCCCCCCGGGGACTGAAGCTTTCTTT
CDR3 protein: CASSPPPGTEAFF

clone size: many
V gene: TRBV7-2
D gene: .
J gene: TRBJ1-1
CDR3 DNA: TGTGCCAGCAGCCCTAGTGGGACTGTGAACACTGAAGCTTTCTTT
CDR3 protein: CASSPSGTVNTEAFF

clone size: few
V gene: TRBV5-1
D gene: .
J gene: TRBJ2-2
CDR3 DNA: TGCGCCAGTCTCAACTCGGGGGCGAACACCGGGGAGCTGTTTTTT
CDR3 protein: CASLNSGANTGELFF

clone size: .
V gene: TRBV19
D gene: TRBD1
J gene: TRBJ2-2
CDR3 DNA: TGTGCCAGTAGTATTCCTGGACAGGAAATCACCGGGGAGCTGCTTTTT
CDR3 protein: CASSIPGQEITGELLF

clone size: many
V gene: TRBV28
D gene: .
J gene: TRBJ2-4
CDR3 DNA: TGTGCCAGCACGACCTTGAGAGGTGGTGCCGACATTCAGTACTTC
CDR3 protein: CASTTLRGGADIQYF

clone size: .
V gene: TRBV5-1
D gene: .
J gene: TRBJ1-1
CDR3 DNA: TGCGCCAGCAGCGCGGGCGGGAACACTGAAGCTTTCTTT
CDR3 protein: CASSAGGNTEAFF

clone size: .
V gene: TRBV4-1
D gene: .
J gene: TRBJ2-5
CDR3 DNA: TGCGCCAGCAGCCAAGTAGCCGGGGACACTCAAGAGACCCAGTACTTC
CDR3 protein: CASSQVAGDTQETQYF

clone size: .
V gene: TRBV4-1
D gene: TRBD1
J gene: TRBJ1-5
CDR3 DNA: TGCGCCAGCAGCCAAACCAACAGGGGTAGCAATCAGCCCCAGCATTTT
CDR3 protein: CASSQTNRGSNQPQHF

clone size: many
V gene: TRBV30
D gene: .
J gene: TRBJ1-5
CDR3 DNA: TGTGCCTGGGCGGGGGCTAGCAATCAGCCCCAGCATTTT
CDR3 protein: CAWAGASNQPQHF

clone size: many
V gene: TRBV6-5
D gene: .
J gene: TRBJ1-1
CDR3 DNA: TGTGCCAGCAGTTACAGTCAGGGAACCTCTGAAGCTTTCTTT
CDR3 protein: CASSYSQGTSEAFF

clone size: many
V gene: TRBV2
D gene: .
J gene: TRBJ1-1
CDR3 DNA: TGTGCCAGCAGGAAGACCGGCGGAGGGACTGAAGCTTTCTTT
CDR3 protein: CASRKTGGGTEAFF

clone size: .
V gene: TRBV6-1
D gene: TRBD1
J gene: TRBJ1-1
CDR3 DNA: TGTGCCAGCAGTGACATATTGACAGGGGAAGCTTTCTTT
CDR3 protein: CASSDILTGEAFF

clone size: .
V gene: TRBV6-1
D gene: .
J gene: TRBJ2-7
CDR3 DNA: TGTGCCAGCAAAAAACAGGGACTCGGTTCCTACGAGCAGTACTTC
CDR3 protein: CASKKQGLGSYEQYF

clone size: many
V gene: TRBV20-1
D gene: TRBD2
J gene: TRBJ2-5
CDR3 DNA: TGCAGTGCTAGAGATGGGGGGGACGCCAGGGAGACCCAGTACTTC
CDR3 protein: CSARDGGDARETQYF

clone size: .
V gene: TRBV20-1
D gene: TRBD2
J gene: TRBJ2-2
CDR3 DNA: TGCAGTGCTAGATCTAGCGGTACCACCGGGGAGCTGTTTTTT
CDR3 protein: CSARSSGTTGELFF

clone size: many
V gene: TRBV6-5
D gene: .
J gene: TRBJ1-1
CDR3 DNA: TGTGCCAGCAGTTACGAGGGACATCTTGAAGCTTTCTTT
CDR3 protein: CASSYEGHLEAFF

clone size: many
V gene: TRBV13
D gene: .
J gene: TRBJ2-4
CDR3 DNA: TGTGCCAGCAGCTTATTTAGAGCAAGGGCCAAAAACATTCAGTACTTC
CDR3 protein: CASSLFRARAKNIQYF